This T cell receptor beta chain was sequenced during a study of shared clonotypes between healthy human individuals. Around 30,000 T cell genomes (approximately 0.2 ug DNA) went into each sorted-subset replicate. Using immunoSEQ multiplex PCR, the repertoire was profiled, and TCRdb retains in-frame clones only, with some absent. In the table there are about 1 million clones, about 75% of which are singletons. Note on this clone: Its cognate antigen is unknown.

This CDR3 is 15 amino acids long. Germline V gives CDR1 MNHNS, CDR2 SASEGT. Trimming left V 7 bases short and J 0 bases short, with 14 bases between. Broader study findings: Sorted-subset sequencing was shown by rarefaction to be incomplete despite large depth. In general, naive subsets displayed greater estimated richness than memory subsets did.

The sequence derives from a man younger than 30 in good health. J is TRBJ2-3 and V is TRBV6-1; D might be TRBD2 (6 bases). The sequencing input was memory CD4+ T cells sorted from blood. Regarding subset: CD45RA-negative fraction. The CDR3 is CASTGRGPSTDTQYF. The CDR3 DNA is TGTGCCAGCACCGGGCGGGGACCGAGCACAGATACGCAGTATTTT.